This TCR beta chain derives from a study of blood T cell repertoires in COVID-19. Study-level information: Researchers got acute and convalescent COVID-19 samples from the United States, Italy and Spain.

Germline CDR1 and CDR2: SGHTA and FQGTGA. The CDR3 contains 18 residues. Method: immunoSEQ multiplex PCR; TCRdb's copy keeps in-frame clones and lacks some. The sample records over 250,000 clones, more than 85% being singletons. Regarding this clone: One end of the junction fails to match germline, which may point to a read error.

The Seattle patients, enrolled during active infection, were followed longitudinally. The receptor comes from a person aged 18 to 29 with COVID-19, enrolled during active disease. The rearrangement uses TRBV7-3 and TRBJ2-2, with a tentative D call TRBD2 (7 bases). Specimen: peripheral blood. CDR3 in amino acids: CASSLRPGGGENPGELFF. CDR3 DNA sequence: TGTGCCAGCAGCTTACGGCCGGGGGGCGGGGAGAACCCCGGGGAGCTGTTTTTT.